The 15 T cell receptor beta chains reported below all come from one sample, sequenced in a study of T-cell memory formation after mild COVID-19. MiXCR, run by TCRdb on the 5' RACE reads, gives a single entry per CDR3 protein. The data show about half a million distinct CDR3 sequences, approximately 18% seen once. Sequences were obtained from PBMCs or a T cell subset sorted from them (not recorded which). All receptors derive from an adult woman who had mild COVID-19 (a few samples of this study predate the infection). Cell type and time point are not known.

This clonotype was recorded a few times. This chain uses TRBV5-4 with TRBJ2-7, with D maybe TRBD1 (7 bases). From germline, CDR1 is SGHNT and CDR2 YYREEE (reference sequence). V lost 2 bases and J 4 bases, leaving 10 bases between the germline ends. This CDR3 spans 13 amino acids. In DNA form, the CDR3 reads TGTGCCAGCAGCTTCCCAGGGGGGTACGAGCAGTACTTC. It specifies CASSFPGGYEQYF.

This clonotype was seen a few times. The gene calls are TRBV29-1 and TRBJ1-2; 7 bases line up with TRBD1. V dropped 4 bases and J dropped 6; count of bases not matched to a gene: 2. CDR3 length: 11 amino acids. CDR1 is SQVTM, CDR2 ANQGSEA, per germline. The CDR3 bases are TGCAGCGTTGTCGGGACAGATGGCTACACCTTC. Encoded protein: CSVVGTDGYTF.

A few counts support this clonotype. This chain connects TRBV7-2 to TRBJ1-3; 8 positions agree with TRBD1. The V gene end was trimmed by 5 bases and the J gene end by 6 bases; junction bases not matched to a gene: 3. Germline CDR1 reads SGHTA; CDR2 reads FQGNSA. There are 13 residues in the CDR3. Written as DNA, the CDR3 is TGTGCCAGCAGCCCGGACAGGGTAAACACCATATATTTT. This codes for CASSPDRVNTIYF.

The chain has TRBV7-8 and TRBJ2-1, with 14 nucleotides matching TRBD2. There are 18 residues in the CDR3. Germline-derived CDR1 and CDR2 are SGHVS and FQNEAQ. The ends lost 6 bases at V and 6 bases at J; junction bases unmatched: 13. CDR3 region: CASRFRERLAGGSNEQFF. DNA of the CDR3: TGTGCCAGCAGATTTAGGGAGCGACTAGCGGGAGGGAGCAATGAGCAGTTCTTC.

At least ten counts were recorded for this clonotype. DNA for the CDR3: TGCGCCAGCAGCGCTTTGGAAAGCTACGAGCAGTACTTC. Its protein is CASSALESYEQYF. The chain uses TRBV5-1 and TRBJ2-7; no definite D call. V was trimmed by 4 bases and J by 3 bases, leaving 11 bases between them. Germline V gene data show CDR1 as SGHRS and CDR2 as YFSETQ. The CDR3 runs to 13 residues.

CDR3 residues: CSARGTATNYGYTF. CDR3 sequence (DNA): TGCAGTGCTAGAGGGACAGCAACCAACTATGGCTACACCTTC. The genes are TRBV20-1 and TRBJ1-2; D might be TRBD1 (6 bases). V lost 1 base and J lost 2, with 11 bases in between. Germline-derived CDR1 and CDR2 are DFQATT and SNEGSKA (reference sequence). CDR3 length equals 14 residues.

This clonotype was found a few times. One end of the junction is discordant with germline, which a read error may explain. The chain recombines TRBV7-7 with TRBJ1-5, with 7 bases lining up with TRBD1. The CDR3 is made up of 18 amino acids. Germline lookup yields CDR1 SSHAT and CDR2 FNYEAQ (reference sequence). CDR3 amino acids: CASSSINPGTANNQPQHF. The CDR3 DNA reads TGTGCTAGCAGCTCGATCAATCCCGGGACAGCGAATAATCAGCCCCAGCATTTT.

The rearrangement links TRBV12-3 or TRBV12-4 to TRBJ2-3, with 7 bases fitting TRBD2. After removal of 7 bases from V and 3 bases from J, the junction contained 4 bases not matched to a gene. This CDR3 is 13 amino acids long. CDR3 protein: CASTWGGTDTQYF. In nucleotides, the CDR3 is TGTGCCAGCACTTGGGGGGGGACAGATACGCAGTATTTT.

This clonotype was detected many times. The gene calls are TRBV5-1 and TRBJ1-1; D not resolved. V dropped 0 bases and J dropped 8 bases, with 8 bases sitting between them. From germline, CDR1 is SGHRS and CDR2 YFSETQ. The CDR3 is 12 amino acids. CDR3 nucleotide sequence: TGCGCCAGCAGCTTGGAGGGCCTGGAAGCTTTCTTT. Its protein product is CASSLEGLEAFF.

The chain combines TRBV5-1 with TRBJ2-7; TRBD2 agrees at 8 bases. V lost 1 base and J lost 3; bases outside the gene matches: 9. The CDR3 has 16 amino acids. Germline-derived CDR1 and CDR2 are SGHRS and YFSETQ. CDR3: CASSLFGGSGNYEQYF. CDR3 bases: TGCGCCAGCAGCTTGTTTGGGGGTAGCGGGAACTACGAGCAGTACTTC.

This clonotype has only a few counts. CDR3 coding DNA: TGTGCCAGCAGCCCCAGGACAGGGATTAACAATCAGCCCCAGCATTTT. Its translation is CASSPRTGINNQPQHF. The J gene is TRBJ1-5, the V gene TRBV5-8; 8 bases align to TRBD1. The germline V gene has CDR1 SGHTS and CDR2 YDEGEE. After removal of 4 bases from V and 3 bases from J, the junction contained 9 bases not matched to a gene. The CDR3 has 16 amino acids.

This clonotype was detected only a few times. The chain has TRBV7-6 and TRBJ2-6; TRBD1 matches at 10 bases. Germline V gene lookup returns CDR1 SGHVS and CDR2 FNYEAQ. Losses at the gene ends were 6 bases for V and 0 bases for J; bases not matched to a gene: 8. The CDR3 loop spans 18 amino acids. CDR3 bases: TGTGCCAGCAGTCAAGGGACAGGGGCACCCTCTGGGGCCAACGTCCTGACTTTC. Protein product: CASSQGTGAPSGANVLTF.

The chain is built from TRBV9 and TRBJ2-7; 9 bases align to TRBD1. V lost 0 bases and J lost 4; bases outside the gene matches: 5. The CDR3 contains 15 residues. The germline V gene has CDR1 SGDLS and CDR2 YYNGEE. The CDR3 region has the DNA TGTGCCAGCAGCGTAGCCGGGACAGGGTGGTACGAGCAGTACTTC. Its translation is CASSVAGTGWYEQYF.

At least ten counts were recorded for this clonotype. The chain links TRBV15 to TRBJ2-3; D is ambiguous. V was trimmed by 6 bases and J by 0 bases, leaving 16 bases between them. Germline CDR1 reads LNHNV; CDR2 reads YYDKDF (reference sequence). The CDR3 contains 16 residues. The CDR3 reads CATSSVSRASTDTQYF. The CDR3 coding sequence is TGTGCCACCAGTTCGGTTTCTAGGGCTAGCACAGATACGCAGTATTTT.

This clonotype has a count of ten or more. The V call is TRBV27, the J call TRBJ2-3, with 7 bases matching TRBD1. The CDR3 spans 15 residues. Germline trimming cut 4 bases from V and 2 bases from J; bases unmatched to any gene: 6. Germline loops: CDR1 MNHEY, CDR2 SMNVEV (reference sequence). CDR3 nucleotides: TGTGCCAGCAGTTCAACAGGGGATATCACAGATACGCAGTATTTT. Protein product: CASSSTGDITDTQYF.